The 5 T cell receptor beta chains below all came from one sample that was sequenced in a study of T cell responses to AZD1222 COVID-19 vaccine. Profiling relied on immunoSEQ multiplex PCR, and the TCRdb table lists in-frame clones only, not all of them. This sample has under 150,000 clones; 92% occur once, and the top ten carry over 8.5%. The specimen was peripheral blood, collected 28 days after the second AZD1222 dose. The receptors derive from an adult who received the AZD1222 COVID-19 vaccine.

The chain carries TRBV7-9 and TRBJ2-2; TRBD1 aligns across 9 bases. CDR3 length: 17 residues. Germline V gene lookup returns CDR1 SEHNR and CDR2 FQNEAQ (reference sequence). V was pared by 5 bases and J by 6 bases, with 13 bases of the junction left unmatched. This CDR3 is CASSPPLDRGPAGELFF. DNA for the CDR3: TGTGCCAGCAGCCCGCCCTTGGACAGGGGTCCAGCCGGGGAGCTGTTTTTT.

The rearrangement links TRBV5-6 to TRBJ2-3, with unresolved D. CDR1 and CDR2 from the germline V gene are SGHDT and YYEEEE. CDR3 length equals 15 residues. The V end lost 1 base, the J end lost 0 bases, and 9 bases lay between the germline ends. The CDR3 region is CASSLTELSTDTQYF. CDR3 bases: TGTGCCAGCAGCTTGACGGAACTCAGCACAGATACGCAGTATTTT. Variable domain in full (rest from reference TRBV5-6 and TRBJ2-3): DAGVTQSPTHLIKTRGQQVTLRCSPKSGHDTVSWYQQALGQGPQFIFQYYEEEERQRGNFPDRFSGHQFPNYSSELNVNALLLGDSALYLCASSLTELSTDTQYFGPGTRLTVL.

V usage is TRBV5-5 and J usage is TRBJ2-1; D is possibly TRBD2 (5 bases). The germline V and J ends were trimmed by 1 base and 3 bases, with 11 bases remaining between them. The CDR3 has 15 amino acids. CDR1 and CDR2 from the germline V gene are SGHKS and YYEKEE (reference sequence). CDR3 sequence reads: CASSLRGPYYNEQFF. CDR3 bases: TGTGCCAGCAGCTTGAGAGGGCCCTACTACAATGAGCAGTTCTTC.

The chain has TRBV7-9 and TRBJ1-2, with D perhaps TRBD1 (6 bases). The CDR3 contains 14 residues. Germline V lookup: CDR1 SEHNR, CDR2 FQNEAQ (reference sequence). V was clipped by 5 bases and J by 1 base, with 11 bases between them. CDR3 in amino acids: CASSPDSYNYGYTF. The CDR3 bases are TGTGCCAGCAGCCCGGACAGCTATAACTATGGCTACACCTTC.

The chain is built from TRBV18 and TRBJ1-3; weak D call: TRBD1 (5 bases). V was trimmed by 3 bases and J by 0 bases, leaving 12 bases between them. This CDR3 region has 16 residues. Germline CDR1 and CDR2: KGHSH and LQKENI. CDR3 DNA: TGTGCCAGCTCACCGGGGCAGCCTTCCTCTGGAAACACCATATATTTT. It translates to CASSPGQPSSGNTIYF.